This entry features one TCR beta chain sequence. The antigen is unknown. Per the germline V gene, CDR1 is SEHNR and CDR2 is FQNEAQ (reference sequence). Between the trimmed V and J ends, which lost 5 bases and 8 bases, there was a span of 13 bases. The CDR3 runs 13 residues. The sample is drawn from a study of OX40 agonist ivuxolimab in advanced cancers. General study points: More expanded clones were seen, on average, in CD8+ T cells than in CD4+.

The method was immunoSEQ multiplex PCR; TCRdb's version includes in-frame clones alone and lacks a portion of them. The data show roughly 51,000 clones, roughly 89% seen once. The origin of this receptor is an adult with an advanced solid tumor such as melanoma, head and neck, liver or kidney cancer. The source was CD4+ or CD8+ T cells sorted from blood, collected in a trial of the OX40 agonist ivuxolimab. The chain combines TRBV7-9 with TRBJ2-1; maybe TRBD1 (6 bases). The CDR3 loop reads CASSPRQAYEQFF. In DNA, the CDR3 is TGTGCCAGCAGCCCCCGACAGGCCTATGAGCAGTTCTTC.